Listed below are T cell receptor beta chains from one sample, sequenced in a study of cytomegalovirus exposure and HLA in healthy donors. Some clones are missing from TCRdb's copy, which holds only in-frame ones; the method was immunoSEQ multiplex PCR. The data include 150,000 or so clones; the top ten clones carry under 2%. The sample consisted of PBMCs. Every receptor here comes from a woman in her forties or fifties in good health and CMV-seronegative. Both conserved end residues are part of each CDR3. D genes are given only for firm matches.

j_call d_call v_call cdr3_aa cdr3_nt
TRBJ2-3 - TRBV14 CASSQDGASTDTQYF TGTGCCAGCAGCCAAGATGGGGCTAGCACAGATACGCAGTATTTT
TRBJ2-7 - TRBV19 CASQLTLTSYEQYF TGTGCCAGCCAACTAACCTTAACTTCCTACGAGCAGTACTTC
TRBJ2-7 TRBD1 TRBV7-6 CASSSSTGTGEQYF TGTGCCAGCAGCTCATCGACAGGGACAGGCGAGCAGTACTTC
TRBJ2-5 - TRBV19 CASSIVGVGTVGVQETQYF TGTGCCAGTAGTATTGTCGGGGTCGGCACAGTCGGCGTCCAGGAGACCCAGTACTTC
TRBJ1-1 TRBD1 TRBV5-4 CASSPNSRDREAFF TGTGCCAGCAGCCCAAACTCCCGGGACAGAGAAGCTTTCTTT
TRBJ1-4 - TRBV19 CASSPIDRPNEKLFF TGTGCCAGTAGTCCCATCGACAGACCTAATGAAAAACTGTTTTTT
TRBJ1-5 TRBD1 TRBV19 CASSSRDRGLQPQHF TGTGCCAGTAGTTCCCGGGACAGGGGGCTTCAGCCCCAGCATTTT
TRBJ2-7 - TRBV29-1 CSVEGGGAYEQYF TGCAGCGTTGAAGGTGGGGGCGCCTACGAGCAGTACTTC
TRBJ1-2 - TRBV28 CASRPQGRDGYTF TGTGCCAGCAGGCCACAGGGTAGAGATGGCTACACCTTC
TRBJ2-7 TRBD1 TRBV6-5 CASSLGTGDSYEQYF TGTGCCAGCAGTTTGGGGACAGGGGACAGCTACGAGCAGTACTTC
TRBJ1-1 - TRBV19 CAPRLGIRNTEAFF TGTGCCCCCCGGTTGGGCATAAGAAACACTGAAGCTTTCTTT
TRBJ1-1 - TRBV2 CASSVFMNTEAFF TGTGCCAGCAGTGTTTTCATGAACACTGAAGCTTTCTTT
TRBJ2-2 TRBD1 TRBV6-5 CASSYSGGANTGELFF TGTGCCAGCAGTTACTCAGGGGGCGCGAACACCGGGGAGCTGTTTTTT
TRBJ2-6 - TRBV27 CASSFGRSGANVLTF TGTGCCAGCAGTTTTGGGCGCTCTGGGGCCAACGTCCTGACTTTC
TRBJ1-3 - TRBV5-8 CASSLEPEAIYF TGTGCCAGCAGCTTGGAACCCGAGGCCATATATTTT
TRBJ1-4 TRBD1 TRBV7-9 CASSLGSTGGADEKLFF TGTGCCAGCAGCTTAGGGTCAACAGGGGGCGCAGATGAAAAACTGTTTTTT
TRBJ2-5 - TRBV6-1 CASSGGIWETQYF TGTGCCAGCAGCGGCGGGATTTGGGAGACCCAGTACTTC
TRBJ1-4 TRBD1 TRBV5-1 CASSPDRGPNEKLFF TGCGCCAGCAGCCCGGACAGGGGACCTAATGAAAAACTGTTTTTT
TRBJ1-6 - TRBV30 CAWSSGNSPLHF TGTGCCTGGAGTTCAGGGAATTCACCCCTCCACTTT
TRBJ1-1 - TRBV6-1 CASAKGGGYTEAFF TGTGCCAGCGCAAAGGGAGGGGGGTACACTGAAGCTTTCTTT
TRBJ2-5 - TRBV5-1 CASSLDGGGKTQYF TGCGCCAGCAGCTTGGACGGGGGTGGAAAGACCCAGTACTTC
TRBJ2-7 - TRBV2 CASSEQGGVREQYF TGTGCCAGCAGTGAACAGGGGGGAGTAAGGGAGCAGTACTTC
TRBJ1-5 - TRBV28 CASSPSQPQHF TGTGCCAGCAGTCCATCTCAGCCCCAGCATTTT
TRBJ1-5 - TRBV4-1 CASSQGVTAGYQPQHF TGCGCCAGCAGCCAAGGGGTCACAGCTGGCTATCAGCCCCAGCATTTT
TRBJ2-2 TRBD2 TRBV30 CAWSVWGGPRILGELFF TGTGCCTGGAGTGTCTGGGGAGGGCCTAGAATCCTCGGGGAGCTGTTTTTT
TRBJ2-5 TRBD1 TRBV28 CASSPIWGQGETQYF TGTGCCAGCAGTCCTATATGGGGACAGGGGGAGACCCAGTACTTC
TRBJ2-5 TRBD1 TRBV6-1 CASRDRVAETQYF TGTGCCAGCAGGGACAGGGTGGCAGAGACCCAGTACTTC
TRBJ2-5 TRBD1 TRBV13 CASSLRQGGETQYF TGTGCCAGCAGCCTAAGACAGGGGGGGGAGACCCAGTACTTC
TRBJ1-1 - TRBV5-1 CASSLAGMNTEAFF TGCGCCAGCAGCTTGGCGGGGATGAACACTGAAGCTTTCTTT
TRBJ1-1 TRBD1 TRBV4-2 CASSLHSDREVLTEAFF TGTGCCAGCAGCTTGCATTCGGACAGGGAAGTTTTAACTGAAGCTTTCTTT
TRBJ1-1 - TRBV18 CASSPSAVAEAFF TGTGCCAGCTCACCCAGCGCTGTTGCTGAAGCTTTCTTT
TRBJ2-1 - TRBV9 CASSRRQGAGYNEQFF TGTGCCAGCAGCAGACGACAGGGTGCGGGGTACAATGAGCAGTTCTTC
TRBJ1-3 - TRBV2 CASSKQGENTIYF TGTGCCAGCAGTAAACAGGGAGAAAACACCATATATTTT
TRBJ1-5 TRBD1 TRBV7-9 CASRDPRGQSNQPQHF TGTGCCAGCAGAGATCCCAGGGGGCAAAGCAATCAGCCCCAGCATTTT
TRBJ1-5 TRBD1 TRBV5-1 CASSLGQGANQPQHF TGCGCCAGCAGCTTGGGACAGGGTGCGAATCAGCCCCAGCATTTT
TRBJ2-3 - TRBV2 CASSQEDTQYF TGTGCCAGCAGTCAGGAAGATACGCAGTATTTT
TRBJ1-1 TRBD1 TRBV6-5 CASSYGTDTEAFF TGTGCCAGCAGCTACGGGACAGACACTGAAGCTTTCTTT